This TCR beta chain was sequenced for a study of OX40 agonist ivuxolimab in advanced cancers. Study details: It was permissible to have had prior anti-PD-1, anti-PD-L1 or anti-CTLA-4 therapy, and under 45% had some. Study-level points and caveats: Antigen specificity was not determined for the expanded peripheral T cells. Low levels of normalized T-cell clonal expansion also appeared in some nonresponders. At 0.1 to 3.0 mg/kg and by week 6, CD4+ and CD8+ T cells in the blood had expanded clonally.

For this clone: Its target is unknown.

The repertoire was sequenced with immunoSEQ multiplex PCR; TCRdb's copy has only in-frame clones and lacks some. The data contain nearly 90,000 clones, about 87% of them seen just once; the ten biggest clones take up about 1.5%. With V trimmed by 7 bases and J by 2 bases, 10 bases remained unmatched. The CDR3 has 15 residues. The germline V gene has CDR1 SGHRS and CDR2 YFSETQ. The sample in question was CD4+ or CD8+ T cells sorted from blood, obtained in a trial of the OX40 agonist ivuxolimab. This TCR was sampled from an adult with an advanced solid tumor such as melanoma, head and neck, liver or kidney cancer. This chain uses TRBV5-1 with TRBJ1-2; 8 bases are a match to TRBD1. CDR3 nucleotide sequence: TGCGCCAGCGGGCCTACAGACAGGGGAAACTATGGCTACACCTTC. Translated: CASGPTDRGNYGYTF.